This is a list of T cell receptor beta chains from one sample in a study of shared clonotypes between healthy human individuals. Assay used: immunoSEQ multiplex PCR; TCRdb lists only in-frame clones, some missing. The sample shows approximately 980,000 clones, more than 75% of them seen only once. The sample consisted of memory CD4+ T cells sorted from blood. The receptors here all came from a man between 18 and 35 years old in good health. Both conserved end residues are part of each CDR3.

j_call v_call cdr3_aa
TRBJ1-5 TRBV6-1 CASSDSLNNQPQHF
TRBJ2-7 TRBV6-5 CASKRGTNYEQYF
TRBJ2-7 TRBV2 CASSEAAVPQYEQYF
TRBJ2-7 TRBV5-4 CASSLTGLGVYEQYF
TRBJ2-1 TRBV29-1 CSVEERTYNEQFF
TRBJ2-5 TRBV5-1 CASSLAEPTTGETQYF
TRBJ1-1 TRBV5-1 CASSLVGATEAFF
TRBJ1-5 TRBV6-6 CASSQTVNQPQHF
TRBJ1-4 TRBV30 CAWSLTRGDNEKLFF
TRBJ2-3 TRBV28 CASSPPGFGGLTDTQYF
TRBJ2-7 TRBV6-1 CASSSPGQGTYEQYF
TRBJ1-5 TRBV27 CASSPRAGLLNQPQHF
TRBJ1-2 TRBV5-6 CASSSFTGGGYGYTF
TRBJ2-7 TRBV7-9 CASSPESDRGISSYEQYF
TRBJ2-2 TRBV6-6 CASSYDLTGELFF
TRBJ2-7 TRBV30 CAWISAYEQYF
TRBJ1-2 TRBV5-1 CASRKLEGQSYGYTF
TRBJ1-4 TRBV19 CASRRSQTVNEKLFF
TRBJ1-2 TRBV4-1 CASSQRQGEPYGYTF
TRBJ2-1 TRBV6-5 CATSGGAKYNEQFF
TRBJ2-3 TRBV2 CASSATSGSTDTQYF
TRBJ1-2 TRBV30 CAWSVLSVRTNYGYTF
TRBJ1-5 TRBV7-8 CASSSAGTGRNQPQHF
TRBJ1-3 TRBV29-1 CSVAMKEGNTIYF
TRBJ1-5 TRBV5-6 CASSLGTYNQPQHF
TRBJ1-5 TRBV2 CASTDREAQPQHF
TRBJ1-1 TRBV19 CASSMGGRDTEAFF
TRBJ1-1 TRBV6-1 CASTFWGTEAFF
TRBJ2-2 TRBV7-9 CASSLGQANTGELFF
TRBJ2-1 TRBV4-3 CASSQFTGTSGTQFF
TRBJ2-2 TRBV7-7 CASSLASAGGSGELFF
TRBJ1-1 TRBV6-5 CASSYSGPRDTEAFF
TRBJ1-1 TRBV6-5 CASSYGQTTEAFF
TRBJ1-3 TRBV9 CASSPDGASGNTIYF
TRBJ2-7 TRBV7-2 CASSLLGSSYEQYF
TRBJ1-2 TRBV30 CAWVSRTGRNYGYTF
TRBJ1-1 TRBV7-9 CASSPLPTGGKTEAFF